These T cell receptor beta chains were read from a single sample in a study of blood T cell repertoires in COVID-19. The protocol was immunoSEQ multiplex PCR, while the TCRdb copy is restricted to in-frame clones and leaves out a portion. This table holds 300,000 to 400,000 clones, 80% to 90% found once. The material sequenced was PBMCs or T cells enriched from blood (not recorded which). The receptors originated from a man aged 25-45 years who had recovered from COVID-19. The CDR3 runs from the conserved cysteine through the conserved F or W. The order of the fields is J gene, clone size, V gene, CDR3 protein. The size field is filled for only some rows; it gives once, few, many or a size class.

TRBJ1-5 NA TRBV2 CASSGRQNSNQPQHF
TRBJ1-5 NA TRBV28 CASSSTDRVNSNQPQHF
TRBJ1-6 NA TRBV6-1 CASSETGGWYNSPLHF
TRBJ2-5 once TRBV19 CASSITRGRAETQYF
TRBJ2-7 once TRBV7-9 CASSLLAGTYEQYF
TRBJ1-2 NA TRBV11-2 CASSLAFRTGRQYYGYTF
TRBJ2-2 NA TRBV4-1 CASSHLLAGGRFSEELFF
TRBJ1-1 NA TRBV9 CASSVGIQAEAFF
TRBJ2-6 once TRBV5-4 CASSLRQGSYSGANVLTF
TRBJ1-4 NA TRBV7-9 CASSLAGGNEKLFF
TRBJ1-2 NA TRBV25-1 CASSVTGDNYGYTF
TRBJ1-4 NA TRBV28 CASSLSRQGGGKLFF
TRBJ1-6 NA TRBV7-2 CASSLGRVGNSPLHF
TRBJ1-2 NA TRBV5-1 CASSPGTGSPNYGYTF
TRBJ2-3 NA TRBV3-1/TRBV3-2 CASSPRRGGGPSTDTQYF
TRBJ2-5 NA TRBV4-1 CASSQPGRRIGGRETQYF
TRBJ2-2 NA TRBV2 CASNTGGGTGELFF